This T cell receptor (beta chain) was profiled in a study of PD-1 blockade in classical Hodgkin lymphoma. Study-wide results and limits: Exclusion applied to patients who initiated nivolumab less than 1 year following ASCT.

TCRdb keeps only in-frame clones here, not all; method: immunoSEQ multiplex PCR. The sample has over 50,000 clones; about 85% are singletons. Time point here: cycle 4 day 1 (C4D1), after 6 weeks of nivolumab. There was relapse after autologous stem cell transplantation in every patient, and there was variation in brentuximab vedotin exposure. The CDR3 has 14 amino acids. V was cut by 6 bases and J by 3 bases, with 14 bases left in between. Germline-derived CDR1 and CDR2 are MNHEY and SVGAGI. Concerning this clone itself: Its specificity is not known.

The receptor was derived from a human donor with classical Hodgkin lymphoma. V and J are TRBV6-5 and TRBJ1-1, with D tentatively TRBD1 (5 bases). Source: peripheral blood mononuclear cells (PBMCs), taken before the fourth cycle of nivolumab. CDR3 amino acids: CASSLNTGHTEAFF. CDR3 DNA sequence: TGTGCCAGCAGCCTAAACACAGGCCACACTGAAGCTTTCTTT.